One TCR beta chain is described in this entry. This sample is drawn from a study of blood T cell repertoires in COVID-19. Data came from immunoSEQ multiplex PCR; TCRdb stores just in-frame clones and leaves some out. Altogether some 200,000 clones are present, 84% being singletons, with the ten largest covering approximately 2.9%. CDR3 size: 18 residues. The germline V gene has CDR1 MGHDK and CDR2 SYGVNS. The V segment lost 2 bases and the J segment 3 bases; nucleotides outside the gene matches: 6. The origin of this receptor is a woman aged 25 to 39 who had recovered from COVID-19. What was sequenced was peripheral blood. The V and J genes are TRBV25-1 and TRBJ2-2, with 13 bases lining up with TRBD2. The CDR3 loop is CASSEVTSGRSDTGELFF. In nucleotides, the CDR3 is TGTGCCAGCAGTGAAGTGACTAGCGGGAGGAGCGACACCGGGGAGCTGTTTTTT.